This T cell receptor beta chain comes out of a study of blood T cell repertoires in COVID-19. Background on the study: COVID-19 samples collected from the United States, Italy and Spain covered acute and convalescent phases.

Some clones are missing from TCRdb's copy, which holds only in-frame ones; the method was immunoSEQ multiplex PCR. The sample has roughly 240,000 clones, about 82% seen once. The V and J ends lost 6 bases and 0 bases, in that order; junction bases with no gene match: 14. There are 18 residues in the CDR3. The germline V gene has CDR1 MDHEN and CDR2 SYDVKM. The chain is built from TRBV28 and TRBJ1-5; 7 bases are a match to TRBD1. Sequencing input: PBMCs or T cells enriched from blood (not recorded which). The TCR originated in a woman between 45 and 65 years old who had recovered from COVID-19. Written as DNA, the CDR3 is TGTGCCAGCAGCCCGATACAGGGGTGGGGGGTTAGCAATCAGCCCCAGCATTTT. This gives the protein CASSPIQGWGVSNQPQHF.